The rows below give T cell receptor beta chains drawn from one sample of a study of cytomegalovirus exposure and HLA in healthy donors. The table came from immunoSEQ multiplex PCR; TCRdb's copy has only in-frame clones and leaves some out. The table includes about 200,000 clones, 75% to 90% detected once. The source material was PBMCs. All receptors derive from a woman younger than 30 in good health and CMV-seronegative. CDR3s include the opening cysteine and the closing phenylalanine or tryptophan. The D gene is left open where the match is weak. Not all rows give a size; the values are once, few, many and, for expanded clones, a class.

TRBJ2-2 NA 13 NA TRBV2 TGTGCCAGCATCGATGGAGCATCCGGGGAGCTGTTTTTT CASIDGASGELFF
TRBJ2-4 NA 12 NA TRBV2 TGTGCCAGCAGCAAAGGCCCTAACATTCAGTACTTC CASSKGPNIQYF
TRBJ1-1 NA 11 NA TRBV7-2 TGTGCCAGCAGCTTATTGGGTGGAGCTTTCTTT CASSLLGGAFF
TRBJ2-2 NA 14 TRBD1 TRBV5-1 TGCGCCAGCAGCTCGACAGGGAACCCCGGGGAGCTGTTTTTT CASSSTGNPGELFF
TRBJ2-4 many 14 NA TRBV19 TGTGCCAGTAGGGGCGCGGGAGCCAAAAACATTCAGTACTTC CASRGAGAKNIQYF
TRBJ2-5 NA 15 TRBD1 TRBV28 TGTGCCAGCAGTAGACTACGGACAGGGAAAGAGACCCAGTACTTC CASSRLRTGKETQYF
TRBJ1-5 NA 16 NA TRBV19 TGTGCCAGTAGTTATTCCTCGGGGCGAGGGTATCAGCCCCAGCATTTT CASSYSSGRGYQPQHF
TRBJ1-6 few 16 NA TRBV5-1 TGCGCCAGCAGCTTGGCTTCCGGGACAAGCGGGTCGGCCCTCCACTTT CASSLASGTSGSALHF
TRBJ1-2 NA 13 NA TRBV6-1 TGTGCCAGCAGTGAAGATTTAGACTATGGCTACACCTTC CASSEDLDYGYTF
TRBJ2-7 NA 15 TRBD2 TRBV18 TGTGCCAGCTCACCACCTAGCGGGAGGGCACAGGAGCAGTACTTC CASSPPSGRAQEQYF
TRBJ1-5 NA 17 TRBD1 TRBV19 TGTGCCAGTAGTACCTTTGGAGGGACAGGGGTGGGTCAGCCCCAGCATTTT CASSTFGGTGVGQPQHF
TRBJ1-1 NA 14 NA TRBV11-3 TGTGCCAGCAGCTTACGCGGGGGAGTGACTGAAGCTTTCTTT CASSLRGGVTEAFF
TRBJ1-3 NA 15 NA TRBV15 TGTGCCACCAGCAGAGACAGGATCTCTGGAAACACCATATATTTT CATSRDRISGNTIYF
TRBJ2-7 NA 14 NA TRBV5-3 TGTGCCAGAAGCTTGGCGATCCAGGTCGGAGGGCAGTACTTC CARSLAIQVGGQYF
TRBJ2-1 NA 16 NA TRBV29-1 TGCAGCGTTGTTTCCGGGAAGGATGGGTCCTACAATGAGCAGTTCTTC CSVVSGKDGSYNEQFF
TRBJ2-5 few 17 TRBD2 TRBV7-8 TGTGCCAGCAGCTTAGTAACTAGCGGGGGGGCTGCAAAGACCCAGTACTTC CASSLVTSGGAAKTQYF
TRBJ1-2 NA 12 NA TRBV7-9 TGTGCCAGCAGCCCGACAGCCTATGGCTACACCTTC CASSPTAYGYTF
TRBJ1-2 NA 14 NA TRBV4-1 TGCGCCAGCAGCCAAGACCTCGCTAACTATGGCTACACCTTC CASSQDLANYGYTF
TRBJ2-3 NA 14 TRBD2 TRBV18 TGTGCCAGCTCCGTGACTAGCGGGACAGATACGCAGTATTTT CASSVTSGTDTQYF
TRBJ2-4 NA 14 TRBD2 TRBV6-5 TGTGCCAGCAGTGCGGAGAGCGGGGGGAGGTCTCAGTACTTC CASSAESGGRSQYF
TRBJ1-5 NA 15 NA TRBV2 TGTGCCAGCAGTCGGTCAGAGAGCCGGAATCAGCCCCAGCATTTT CASSRSESRNQPQHF
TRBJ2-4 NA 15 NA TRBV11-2 TGTGCCAGCAGCACCAATCTTGGAAAGGTTGGCATTCAGTACTTC CASSTNLGKVGIQYF
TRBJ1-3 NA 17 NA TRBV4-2 TGTGCCAGCAGCCAAGTTCGCGGAGGAACGGACCGAAACACCATATATTTT CASSQVRGGTDRNTIYF